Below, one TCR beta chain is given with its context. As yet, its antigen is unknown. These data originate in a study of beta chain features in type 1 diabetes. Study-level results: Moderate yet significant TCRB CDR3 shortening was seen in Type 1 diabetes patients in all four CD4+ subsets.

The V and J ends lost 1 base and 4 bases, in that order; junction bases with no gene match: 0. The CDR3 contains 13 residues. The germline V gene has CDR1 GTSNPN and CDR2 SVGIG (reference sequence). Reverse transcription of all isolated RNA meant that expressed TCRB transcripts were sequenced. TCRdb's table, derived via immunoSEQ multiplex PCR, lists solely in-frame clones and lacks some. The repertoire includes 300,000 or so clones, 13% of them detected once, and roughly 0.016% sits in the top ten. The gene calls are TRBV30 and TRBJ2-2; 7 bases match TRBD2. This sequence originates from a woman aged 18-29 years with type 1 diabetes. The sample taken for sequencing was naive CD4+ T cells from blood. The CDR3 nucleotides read TGTGCCTGGAGTGGGACTAGCACCGGGGAGCTGTTTTTT. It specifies CAWSGTSTGELFF.